One sample yielded the 10 T cell receptor beta chains listed below, sequenced in a study of blood T cell repertoires in COVID-19. TCRdb's table, derived via immunoSEQ multiplex PCR, lists solely in-frame clones and lacks some. The sample includes about 340,000 clones, about 92% seen only once; the top ten take approximately 17%. Sequencing was carried out using PBMCs or T cells enriched from blood (not recorded which). Receptors were obtained from a woman aged 25 to 39 who had recovered from COVID-19.

A word on this clone: Different DNA sequences within this sample yield the same CDR3. The chain couples TRBV28 to TRBJ1-2; TRBD1 matches 8 bases. This CDR3 has 13 amino acids. Unmatched junction bases numbered 4, after V lost 5 bases and J lost 5 bases. CDR1 MDHEN and CDR2 SYDVKM come from the germline V gene. The CDR3 protein is CASSLGQGYGYTF. The CDR3 region has the DNA TGTGCCAGCAGTCTAGGACAGGGATATGGCTACACCTTC.

This sequence joins TRBV29-1 and TRBJ2-7; possible D gene TRBD2, 5 bases. Trimming removed 1 base from V and 4 bases from J, with 5 bases in between. Germline V gives CDR1 SQVTM, CDR2 ANQGSEA. CDR3 length equals 11 residues. The CDR3 here is CSVEAGYEQYF. The DNA of the CDR3 is TGCAGCGTTGAAGCGGGATACGAGCAGTACTTC.

DNA for the CDR3: TGTGCCAGCTGCACAGGGGCGGGCACTGAAGCTTTCTTT. Its protein is CASCTGAGTEAFF. The J gene is TRBJ1-1, the V gene TRBV28; 7 positions match TRBD1. Germline CDR1 is MDHEN and CDR2 is SYDVKM. Trimming at V came to 8 bases and at J to 4 bases, leaving 7 bases not matched to a gene. The CDR3 length is 13 residues.

The J gene is TRBJ1-3, the V gene TRBV19; the D gene is possibly TRBD1 (6 bases). The CDR3 length is 14 residues. V lost 7 bases to trimming and J lost 4 bases, with 14 bases between them. Germline lookup yields CDR1 LNHDA and CDR2 SQIVND (reference sequence). CDR3 DNA: TGTGCCAGTACCGCAGGGGCTTGGGGAAACACCATATATTTT. Translation gives CASTAGAWGNTIYF.

CDR3 sequence reads: CASSPTSQVRSVLTF. The CDR3 DNA is TGTGCCAGCTCACCAACGTCGCAGGTCCGTTCCGTCCTGACTTTC. The chain employs TRBV18 and TRBJ2-6; D is undetermined. The germline CDR1 and CDR2 sequences are KGHSH and LQKENI. V lost 2 bases and J lost 12, with 17 bases in between. The length of the CDR3 is 15 residues. Using reference TRBV18 and TRBJ2-6 for the parts outside the CDR3, the full variable domain is NAGVMQNPRHLVRRRGQEARLRCSPMKGHSHVYWYRQLPEEGLKFMVYLQKENIIDESGMPKERFSAEFPKEGPSILRIQQVVRGDSAAYFCASSPTSQVRSVLTFGAGSRLTVL.

This clone was detected a few times. The chain recombines TRBV19 with TRBJ2-7, with 7 bases identical to TRBD1. This CDR3 spans 15 amino acids. The V gene end was trimmed by 5 bases and the J gene end by 1 base; junction bases not matched to a gene: 8. Germline V gene data show CDR1 as LNHDA and CDR2 as SQIVND (reference sequence). The CDR3 sequence: CASSVSGTESYEQYF. The CDR3, as DNA: TGTGCCAGTAGTGTATCCGGGACAGAGTCCTACGAGCAGTACTTC.

The chain employs TRBV4-2 and TRBJ1-5, with D perhaps TRBD1 (5 bases). The CDR3 loop spans 14 amino acids. Germline CDR1 and CDR2: LGHNA and YNFKEQ. V lost 0 bases and J lost 4, with 7 bases in between. CDR3 in amino acids: CASSQEGGNQPQHF. CDR3 DNA sequence: TGTGCCAGCAGCCAAGAGGGGGGTAATCAGCCCCAGCATTTT.

The chain combines TRBV28 with TRBJ1-5; TRBD1 is a possible D gene (6 bases). The CDR3 spans 16 residues. Trimming cost V 7 bases and J 7 bases, with 23 bases left between them. The germline gives CDR1 MDHEN, CDR2 SYDVKM. CDR3 amino acids: CASTSDTGFERQPQHF. For the CDR3, the DNA is TGTGCCAGCACCTCCGATACAGGGTTCGAGCGGCAGCCCCAGCATTTT.

This chain joins TRBV28 and TRBJ1-1; 11 bases match TRBD1. Germline lookup yields CDR1 MDHEN and CDR2 SYDVKM. The J segment lost 3 bases and the V segment lost 8 bases, leaving 8 bases of the junction unmatched. The CDR3 has 15 residues. CDR3 amino acids: CASSTPGQGDTEAFF. CDR3 in DNA: TGTGCCAGCTCGACCCCGGGACAGGGGGACACTGAAGCTTTCTTT.

This clone came up once. The rearrangement joins TRBV19 to TRBJ2-1, with 10 bases matching TRBD2. V shed 3 bases and J 9 bases; nucleotides not matched to a gene: 2. The CDR3 totals 13 residues. Germline V gene sequence: CDR1 LNHDA, CDR2 SQIVND (reference sequence). The CDR3: CASSITSGIEQFF. CDR3 sequence (DNA): TGTGCCAGTAGTATCACTAGCGGGATTGAGCAGTTCTTC.